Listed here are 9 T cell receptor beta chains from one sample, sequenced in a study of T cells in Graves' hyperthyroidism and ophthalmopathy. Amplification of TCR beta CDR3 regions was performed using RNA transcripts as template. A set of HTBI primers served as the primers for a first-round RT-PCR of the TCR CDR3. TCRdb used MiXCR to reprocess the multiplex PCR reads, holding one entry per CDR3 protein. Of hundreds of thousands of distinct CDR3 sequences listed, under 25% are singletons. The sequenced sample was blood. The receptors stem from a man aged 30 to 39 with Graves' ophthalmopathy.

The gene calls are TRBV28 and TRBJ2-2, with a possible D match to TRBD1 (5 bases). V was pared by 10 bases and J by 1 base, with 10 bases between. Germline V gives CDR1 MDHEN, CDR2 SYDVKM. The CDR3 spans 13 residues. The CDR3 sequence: CAIPTVNTGELFF. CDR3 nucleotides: TGTGCCATCCCGACAGTGAACACCGGGGAGCTGTTTTTT.

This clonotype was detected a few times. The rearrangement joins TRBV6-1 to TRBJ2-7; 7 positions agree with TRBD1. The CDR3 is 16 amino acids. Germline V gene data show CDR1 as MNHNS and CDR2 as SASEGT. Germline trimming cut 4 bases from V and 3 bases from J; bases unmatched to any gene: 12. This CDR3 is CASSGLGQVKGYEQYF. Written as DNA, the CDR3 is TGTGCCAGCAGTGGCCTTGGACAGGTTAAAGGCTACGAGCAGTACTTC.

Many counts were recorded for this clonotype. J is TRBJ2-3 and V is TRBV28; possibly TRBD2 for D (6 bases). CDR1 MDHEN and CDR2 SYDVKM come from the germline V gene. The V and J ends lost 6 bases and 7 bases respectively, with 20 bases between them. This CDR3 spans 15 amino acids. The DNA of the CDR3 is TGTGCCAGCAGCACGACCGGGACGGGGGTTAATACGCAGTATTTT. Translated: CASSTTGTGVNTQYF.

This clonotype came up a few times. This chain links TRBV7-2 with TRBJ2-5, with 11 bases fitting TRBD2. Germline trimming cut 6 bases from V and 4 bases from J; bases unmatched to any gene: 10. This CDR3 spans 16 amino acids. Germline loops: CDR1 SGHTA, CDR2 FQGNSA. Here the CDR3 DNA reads TGTGCCAGCAGTCTCATAGCGGGAGGGCCTGGAGAGACCCAGTACTTC. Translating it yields CASSLIAGGPGETQYF.

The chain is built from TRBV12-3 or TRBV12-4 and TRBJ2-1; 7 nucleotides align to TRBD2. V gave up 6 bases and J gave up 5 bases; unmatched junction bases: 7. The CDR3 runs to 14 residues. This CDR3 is CASRASGANNEQFF. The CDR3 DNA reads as TGTGCCAGCAGGGCAAGCGGGGCAAACAATGAGCAGTTCTTC.

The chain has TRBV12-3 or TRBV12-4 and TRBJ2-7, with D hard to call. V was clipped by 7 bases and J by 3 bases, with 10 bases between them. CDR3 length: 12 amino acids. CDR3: CASTSWDYEQYF. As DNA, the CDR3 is TGTGCCAGCACCTCTTGGGACTACGAGCAGTACTTC.

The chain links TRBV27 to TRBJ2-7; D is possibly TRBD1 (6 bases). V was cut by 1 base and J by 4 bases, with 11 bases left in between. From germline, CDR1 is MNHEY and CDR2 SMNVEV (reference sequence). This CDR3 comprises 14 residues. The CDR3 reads CASSLWGPGYEQYF. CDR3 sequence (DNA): TGTGCCAGCAGTTTATGGGGGCCGGGATACGAGCAGTACTTC.

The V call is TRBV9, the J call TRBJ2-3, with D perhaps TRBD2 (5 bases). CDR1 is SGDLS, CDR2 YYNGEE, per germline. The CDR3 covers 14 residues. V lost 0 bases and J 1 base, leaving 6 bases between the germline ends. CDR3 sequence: CASSVAAGTDTQYF. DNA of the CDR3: TGTGCCAGCAGCGTAGCAGCGGGCACAGATACGCAGTATTTT. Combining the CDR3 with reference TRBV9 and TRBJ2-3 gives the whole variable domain DSGVTQTPKHLITATGQRVTLRCSPRSGDLSVYWYQQSLDQGLQFLIQYYNGEERAKGNILERFSAQQFPDLHSELNLSSLELGDSALYFCASSVAAGTDTQYFGPGTRLTVL.

CDR3 region: CASSLVRGANTGELFF. The CDR3 region has the DNA TGCGCCAGCAGCTTGGTCCGGGGGGCGAACACCGGGGAGCTGTTTTTT. The chain combines TRBV5-1 with TRBJ2-2; 7 bases map to TRBD2. Trimming took 0 bases from V and 0 from J; bases not matched to a gene: 2. The germline V gene has CDR1 SGHRS and CDR2 YFSETQ. The CDR3 totals 16 residues.